This T cell receptor (beta chain) was recovered during a study of shared clonotypes between healthy human individuals. Study-wide context: The donor group consisted of two women and three men, aged 18 to 49.

General study points: The genetic and exposure-history diversity represented was limited by few donors. Non-shared clonotypes had lower generation probabilities than those shared by all four donors.

Naive CD8 cells lacked CD45RO and underwent positive selection for CCR7, leaving out terminally differentiated effector memory CD45RA+ cells. Healthy and HIV-negative, the adult donors had no recent acute infections or vaccinations. A word on this clone: Its antigen is currently unknown.

The protocol was immunoSEQ multiplex PCR, while the TCRdb copy is restricted to in-frame clones and leaves out a portion. The data contain more than 500,000 clones, 85% to 95% of them singletons. V was cut by 2 bases and J by 7 bases, with 9 bases left in between. In germline, CDR1 is SGHTA, CDR2 FQGTGA. The CDR3 length is 12 residues. The chain carries TRBV7-3 and TRBJ2-7, with D possibly being TRBD2 (6 bases). The material sequenced was naive CD8+ T cells sorted from blood. The TCR originated in a woman in her thirties in good health. The CDR3 DNA is TGTGCCAGCAGCTTAGCAGGAGGGGAGCAGTACTTC. Its protein product is CASSLAGGEQYF.